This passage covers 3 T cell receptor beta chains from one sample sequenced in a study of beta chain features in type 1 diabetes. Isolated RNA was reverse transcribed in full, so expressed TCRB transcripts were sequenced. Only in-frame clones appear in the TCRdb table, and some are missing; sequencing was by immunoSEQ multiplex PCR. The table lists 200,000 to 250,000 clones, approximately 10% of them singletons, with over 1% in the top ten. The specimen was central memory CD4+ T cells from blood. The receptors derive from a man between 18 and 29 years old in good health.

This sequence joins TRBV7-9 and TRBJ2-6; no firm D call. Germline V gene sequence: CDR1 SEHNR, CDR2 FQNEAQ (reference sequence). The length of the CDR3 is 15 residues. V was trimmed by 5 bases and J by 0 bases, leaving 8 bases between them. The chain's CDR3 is CASSRDGSGANVLTF. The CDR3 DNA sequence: TGTGCCAGCAGCAGGGATGGCTCTGGGGCCAACGTCCTGACTTTC.

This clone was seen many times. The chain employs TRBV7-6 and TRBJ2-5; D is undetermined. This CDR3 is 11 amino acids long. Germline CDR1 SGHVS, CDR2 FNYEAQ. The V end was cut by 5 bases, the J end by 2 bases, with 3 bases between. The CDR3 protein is CASSQQETQYF. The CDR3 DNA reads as TGTGCCAGCAGCCAACAAGAGACCCAGTACTTC. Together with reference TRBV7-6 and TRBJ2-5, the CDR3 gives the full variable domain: GAGVSQSPRYKVTKRGQDVALRCDPISGHVSLYWYRQALGQGPEFLTYFNYEAQQDKSGLPNDRFSAERPEGSISTLTIQRTEQRDSAMYRCASSQQETQYFGPGTRLLVL.

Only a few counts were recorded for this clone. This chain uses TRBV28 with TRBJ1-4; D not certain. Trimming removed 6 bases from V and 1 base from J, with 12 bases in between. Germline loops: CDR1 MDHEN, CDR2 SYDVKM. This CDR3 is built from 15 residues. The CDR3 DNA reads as TGTGCCAGCAGCCCCCCGTCAGGAACTAATGAAAAACTGTTTTTT. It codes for CASSPPSGTNEKLFF.